The next 19 T cell receptor beta chains were all read from a single sample in a study of OX40 agonist ivuxolimab in advanced cancers. Using immunoSEQ multiplex PCR, the repertoire was profiled, and TCRdb retains in-frame clones only, with some absent. This table has approximately 80,000 clones, roughly nine tenths appearing once. This material consisted of CD4+ or CD8+ T cells sorted from blood, taken in a trial of the OX40 agonist ivuxolimab. The receptors here all came from an adult with an advanced solid tumor such as melanoma, head and neck, liver or kidney cancer.

This clone was seen only once. The chain couples TRBV28 to TRBJ1-1; tentatively, D is TRBD1 (5 bases). The CDR3 consists of 13 residues. V was shortened by 5 bases and J by 9 bases, with 16 bases between the two germline ends. The germline V gene has CDR1 MDHEN and CDR2 SYDVKM. CDR3 region: CASSGRDPLKAFF. The CDR3, as DNA: TGTGCCAGCAGTGGGCGGGACCCTCTAAAAGCTTTCTTT.

J is TRBJ1-5 and V is TRBV2; a weak D match, TRBD1 (5 bases). With 2 bases removed from V and 8 bases from J, the gap between germline ends came to 10 bases. This CDR3 has 13 residues. Germline CDR1 SNHLY, CDR2 FYNNEI. The CDR3 region has the DNA TGTGCCAGCAGTGAATTACAGACAGAGCCCCAGCATTTT. This encodes CASSELQTEPQHF.

This clone was counted a few times. In nucleotides, the CDR3 is TGTGCCAGCAGCCCCCTCCGGGACAGCCCTGAAGCTTTCTTT. This gives the protein CASSPLRDSPEAFF. V is TRBV5-6 and J is TRBJ1-1, with 7 positions matching TRBD1. This CDR3 is 14 amino acids long. The junction had 9 bases not matched to a gene; V was cut back by 4 bases and J by 6 bases. CDR1 and CDR2 (germline): SGHDT, YYEEEE.

V is TRBV18 and J is TRBJ2-3; the D gene is possibly TRBD1 (5 bases). The CDR3 covers 14 residues. Germline V CDR1 and CDR2: KGHSH, LQKENI. Trimming cost V 1 base and J 0 bases, with 5 bases left between them. The chain's CDR3 is CASSPQGSTDTQYF. The CDR3 bases are TGTGCCAGCTCACCACAGGGGAGCACAGATACGCAGTATTTT.

This chain connects TRBV18 to TRBJ2-7; TRBD1 matches at 9 bases. CDR3 length equals 17 residues. Unmatched junction bases numbered 9, after V lost 3 bases and J lost 0 bases. CDR1 and CDR2 (germline): KGHSH, LQKENI. DNA of the CDR3: TGTGCCAGCTCACCGACGGGACAGGGACTGGGCTCCTACGAGCAGTACGTC. Translated: CASSPTGQGLGSYEQYV.

This chain links TRBV7-5 with TRBJ2-5. TRBV7-5 is a pseudogene. The CDR3 runs 16 residues. CDR3 region: CARSLNYVTPDETQYF. The CDR3 nucleotides read TGTGCCAGAAGCCTAAATTACGTGACCCCCGACGAGACCCAGTACTTC.

The rearrangement uses TRBV6-6 and TRBJ2-7; TRBD1 is a possible D gene (5 bases). The CDR3 is 13 amino acids. Germline lookup yields CDR1 MNHNY and CDR2 SVGAGI (reference sequence). V gave up 7 bases and J gave up 7 bases, with 17 bases separating them. For the CDR3, the DNA is TGTGCCAGCAAGGTTCCGGACACCTTGGAGCAGTACTTC. Protein product: CASKVPDTLEQYF.

DNA for the CDR3: TGTGCCAGCAGTTTAACAGTCGCAGGAGGGGCGAGAGGTGGCTACACCTTC. This gives the protein CASSLTVAGGARGGYTF. The gene calls are TRBV28 and TRBJ1-2; weak D call: TRBD1 (5 bases). Trimming took off 2 bases at V and 7 bases at J, with 23 bases between the two ends. Germline V gives CDR1 MDHEN, CDR2 SYDVKM. The CDR3 length is 17 residues.

The chain joins TRBV19 to TRBJ2-5; D not resolved. Trimming shortened V by 1 base and J by 5 bases, and 8 bases separated the two germline ends. Germline CDR1 is LNHDA and CDR2 is SQIVND (reference sequence). The CDR3 is 13 amino acids. CDR3 sequence (DNA): TGTGCCAGTAGTATAGTCCACTTCGAGACCCAGTACTTC. It codes for CASSIVHFETQYF. The complete variable domain, with remaining parts taken from reference TRBV19 and TRBJ2-5, reads DGGITQSPKYLFRKEGQNVTLSCEQNLNHDAMYWYRQDPGQGLRLIYYSQIVNDFQKGDIAEGYSVSREKKESFPLTVTSAQKNPTAFYLCASSIVHFETQYFGPGTRLLVL.

The CDR3 DNA sequence: TGTGCCAGCAGCCAATACCTTGAGGGTGAAGCTTTCTTT. Protein product: CASSQYLEGEAFF. The chain employs TRBV14 and TRBJ1-1; no clear D gene. This CDR3 spans 13 amino acids. The ends were cut back, 2 bases at V and 7 bases at J, with 11 bases in the middle. Per germline, CDR1 SGHDN and CDR2 FVKESK.

The chain couples TRBV6-5 to TRBJ1-6; the match to TRBD1 covers 9 bases. After removal of 1 base from V and 7 bases from J, the junction contained 2 bases not matched to a gene. CDR3 length: 15 residues. Germline CDR1 MNHEY, CDR2 SVGAGI. CDR3 nucleotides: TGTGCCAGCAGTTACTGGGACAGGGAAAATTCACCCCTCCACTTT. This translates into CASSYWDRENSPLHF.

The chain employs TRBV18 and TRBJ1-2; D not certain. The V and J ends lost 5 bases and 8 bases respectively, with 18 bases between them. From germline, CDR1 is KGHSH and CDR2 LQKENI. CDR3 length equals 14 residues. The DNA of the CDR3 is TGTGCCAGCTCAGCACTTTCCGGGGTGAGAGGCTACACCTTC. Its protein product is CASSALSGVRGYTF.

The table lists this clone with a count of one. This chain links TRBV5-1 with TRBJ2-3; 8 bases align to TRBD2. V was pared by 3 bases and J by 4 bases, with 4 bases of the junction left unmatched. The germline gives CDR1 SGHRS, CDR2 YFSETQ. The length of the CDR3 is 14 residues. The chain's CDR3 is CASSSASGSDTQYF. CDR3 bases: TGCGCCAGCAGCTCGGCTAGCGGGTCAGATACGCAGTATTTT.

CDR3 protein: CASSYANNQPQHF. The CDR3 coding sequence is TGTGCCAGCAGTTACGCGAACAATCAGCCCCAGCATTTT. This chain links TRBV6-5 with TRBJ1-5, with D hard to call. CDR3 length: 13 residues. From germline, CDR1 is MNHEY and CDR2 SVGAGI. V shed 2 bases and J shed 3 bases, with 5 bases lying between them.

J is TRBJ2-7 and V is TRBV19, with TRBD1 matching over 7 bases. In germline, CDR1 is LNHDA, CDR2 SQIVND (reference sequence). The CDR3 loop spans 15 amino acids. J gave up 5 bases and V 5 bases, and 12 bases lay outside the gene matches. CDR3 residues: CASSRRQGPTDEQYF. For the CDR3, the DNA is TGTGCCAGTAGTCGCCGACAGGGTCCAACAGACGAGCAGTACTTC. The variable domain in full, completed from reference TRBV19 and TRBJ2-7, reads DGGITQSPKYLFRKEGQNVTLSCEQNLNHDAMYWYRQDPGQGLRLIYYSQIVNDFQKGDIAEGYSVSREKKESFPLTVTSAQKNPTAFYLCASSRRQGPTDEQYFGPGTRLTVT.

This chain links TRBV27 with TRBJ1-2; 7 bases agree with TRBD1. From germline, CDR1 is MNHEY and CDR2 SMNVEV (reference sequence). The CDR3 totals 15 residues. V lost 3 bases to trimming and J lost 4 bases; unmatched junction nucleotides: 8. The CDR3 region has the DNA TGTGCCAGCAGTTTGACAGGGAATGGTGGCTATGGCTACACCTTC. Amino acid sequence: CASSLTGNGGYGYTF.

This clone was observed once. The genes are TRBV5-6 and TRBJ1-1; 8 nucleotides agree with TRBD1. Germline CDR1 reads SGHDT; CDR2 reads YYEEEE. The V gene end was trimmed by 4 bases and the J gene end by 3 bases; junction bases not matched to a gene: 8. The CDR3 spans 15 residues. The CDR3 bases are TGTGCCAGCAGCCGCGTCACAGGGGGGGACACTGAAGCTTTCTTT. This encodes CASSRVTGGDTEAFF. Full variable domain (remainder filled in from reference TRBV5-6 and TRBJ1-1): DAGVTQSPTHLIKTRGQQVTLRCSPKSGHDTVSWYQQALGQGPQFIFQYYEEEERQRGNFPDRFSGHQFPNYSSELNVNALLLGDSALYLCASSRVTGGDTEAFFGQGTRLTVV.

In this sample, this clone turned up once. V usage is TRBV5-1 and J usage is TRBJ2-5; TRBD1 agrees at 7 bases. This CDR3 region has 14 residues. J lost 1 base, V lost 3 bases, and 3 bases had no gene match. Germline V gives CDR1 SGHRS, CDR2 YFSETQ. The CDR3 DNA follows: TGCGCCAGCAGCTCCGGACAGGTCCAAGAGACCCAGTACTTC. As protein: CASSSGQVQETQYF.

J is TRBJ1-2 and V is TRBV6-5; D gene unclear. Trimming left V 6 bases short and J 4 bases short, with 12 bases between. Germline V CDR1 and CDR2: MNHEY, SVGAGI. CDR3 size: 13 residues. The CDR3 bases are TGTGCCAGCAGCCCAAGGCAGCTCTATGGCTACACCTTC. It translates to CASSPRQLYGYTF.